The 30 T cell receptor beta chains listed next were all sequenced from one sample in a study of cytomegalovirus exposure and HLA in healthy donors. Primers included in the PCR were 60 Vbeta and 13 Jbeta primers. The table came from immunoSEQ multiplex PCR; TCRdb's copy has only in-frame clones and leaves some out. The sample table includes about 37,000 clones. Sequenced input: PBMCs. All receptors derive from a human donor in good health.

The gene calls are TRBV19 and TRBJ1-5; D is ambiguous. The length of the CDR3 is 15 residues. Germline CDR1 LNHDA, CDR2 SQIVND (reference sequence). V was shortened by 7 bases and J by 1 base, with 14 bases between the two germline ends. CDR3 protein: CASKDGGLSNQPQHF. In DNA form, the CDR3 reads TGTGCCAGTAAAGACGGAGGACTCAGCAATCAGCCCCAGCATTTT.

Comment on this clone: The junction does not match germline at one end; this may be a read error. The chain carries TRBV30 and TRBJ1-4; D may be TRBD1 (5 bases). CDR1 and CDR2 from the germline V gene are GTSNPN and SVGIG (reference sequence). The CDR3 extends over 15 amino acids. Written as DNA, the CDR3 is TGTGCCGGGAGTGTACGAGACGGAGGGGATGAAAAACTGTTTTTT. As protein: CAGSVRDGGDEKLFF.

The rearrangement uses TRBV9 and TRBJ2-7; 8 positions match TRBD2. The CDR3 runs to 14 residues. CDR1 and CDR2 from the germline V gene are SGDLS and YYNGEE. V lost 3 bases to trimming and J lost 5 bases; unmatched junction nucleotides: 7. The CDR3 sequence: CASSAYGGEDEQYF. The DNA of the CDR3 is TGTGCCAGCAGCGCTTACGGGGGGGAGGACGAGCAGTACTTC. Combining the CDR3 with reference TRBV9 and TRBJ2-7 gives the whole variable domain DSGVTQTPKHLITATGQRVTLRCSPRSGDLSVYWYQQSLDQGLQFLIQYYNGEERAKGNILERFSAQQFPDLHSELNLSSLELGDSALYFCASSAYGGEDEQYFGPGTRLTVT.

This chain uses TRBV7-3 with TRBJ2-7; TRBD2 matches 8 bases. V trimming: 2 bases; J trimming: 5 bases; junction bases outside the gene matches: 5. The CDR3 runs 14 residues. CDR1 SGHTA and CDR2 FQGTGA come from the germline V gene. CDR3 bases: TGTGCCAGCAGCTTAGCTGGGGGACTAGACGAGCAGTACTTC. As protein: CASSLAGGLDEQYF.

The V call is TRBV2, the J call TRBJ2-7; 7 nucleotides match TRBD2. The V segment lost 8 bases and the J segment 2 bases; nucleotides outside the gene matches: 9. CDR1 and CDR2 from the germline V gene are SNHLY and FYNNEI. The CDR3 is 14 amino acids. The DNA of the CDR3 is TGTGCCAGCTCAAGCCAGCGGGGTGCCTACGAGCAGTACTTC. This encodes CASSSQRGAYEQYF. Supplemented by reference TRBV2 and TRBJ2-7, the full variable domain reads EPEVTQTPSHQVTQMGQEVILRCVPISNHLYFYWYRQILGQKVEFLVSFYNNEISEKSEIFDDQFSVERPDGSNFTLKIRSTKLEDSAMYFCASSSQRGAYEQYFGPGTRLTVT.

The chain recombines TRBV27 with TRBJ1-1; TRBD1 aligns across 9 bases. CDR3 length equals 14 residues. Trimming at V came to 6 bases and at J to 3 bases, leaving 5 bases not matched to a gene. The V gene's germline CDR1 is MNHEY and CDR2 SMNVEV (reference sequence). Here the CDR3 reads CASREYRGHTEAFF. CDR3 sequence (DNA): TGTGCCAGCAGGGAATACAGGGGGCACACTGAAGCTTTCTTT.

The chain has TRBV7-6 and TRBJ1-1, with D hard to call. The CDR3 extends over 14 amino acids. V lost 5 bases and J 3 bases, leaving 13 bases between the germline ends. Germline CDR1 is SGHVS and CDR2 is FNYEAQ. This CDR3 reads CASSLNPGDTEAFF. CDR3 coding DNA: TGTGCCAGCAGCCTAAATCCGGGAGACACTGAAGCTTTCTTT.

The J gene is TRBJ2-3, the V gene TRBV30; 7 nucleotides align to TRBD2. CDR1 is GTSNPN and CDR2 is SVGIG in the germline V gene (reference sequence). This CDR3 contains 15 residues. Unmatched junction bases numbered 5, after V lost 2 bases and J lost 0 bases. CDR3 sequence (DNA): TGTGCCTGGAGTTTGGGGGGGACTAGCACAGATACGCAGTATTTT. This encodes CAWSLGGTSTDTQYF. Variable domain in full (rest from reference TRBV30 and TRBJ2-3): SQTIHQWPATLVQPVGSPLSLECTVEGTSNPNLYWYRQAAGRGLQLLFYSVGIGQISSEVPQNLSASRPQDRQFILSSKKLLLSDSGFYLCAWSLGGTSTDTQYFGPGTRLTVL.

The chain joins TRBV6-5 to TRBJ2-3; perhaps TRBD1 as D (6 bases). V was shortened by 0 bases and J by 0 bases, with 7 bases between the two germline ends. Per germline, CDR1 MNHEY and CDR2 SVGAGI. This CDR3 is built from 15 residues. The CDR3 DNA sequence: TGTGCCAGCAGTTACTCGGACAGTAGCACAGATACGCAGTATTTT. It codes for CASSYSDSSTDTQYF.

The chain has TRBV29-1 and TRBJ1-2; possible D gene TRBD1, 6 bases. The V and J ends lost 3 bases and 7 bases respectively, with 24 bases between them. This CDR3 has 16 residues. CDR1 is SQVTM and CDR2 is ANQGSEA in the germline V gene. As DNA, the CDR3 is TGCAGCGTTGAGGGGGGGGCATCCGATACTGCGCTTGGCTACACCTTC. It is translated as CSVEGGASDTALGYTF.

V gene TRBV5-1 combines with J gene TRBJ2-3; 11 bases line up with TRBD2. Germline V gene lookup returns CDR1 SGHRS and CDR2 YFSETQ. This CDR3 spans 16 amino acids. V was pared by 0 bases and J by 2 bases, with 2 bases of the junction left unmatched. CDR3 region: CASSLGLAGPTDTQYF. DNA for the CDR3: TGCGCCAGCAGCTTGGGACTAGCGGGGCCCACAGATACGCAGTATTTT.

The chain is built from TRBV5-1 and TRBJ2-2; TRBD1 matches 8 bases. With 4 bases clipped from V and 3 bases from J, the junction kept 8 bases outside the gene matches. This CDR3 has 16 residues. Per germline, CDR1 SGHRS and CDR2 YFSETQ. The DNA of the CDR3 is TGCGCCAGCAGCCCTAGGACAGGGTCGGACACCGGGGAGCTGTTTTTT. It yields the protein CASSPRTGSDTGELFF.

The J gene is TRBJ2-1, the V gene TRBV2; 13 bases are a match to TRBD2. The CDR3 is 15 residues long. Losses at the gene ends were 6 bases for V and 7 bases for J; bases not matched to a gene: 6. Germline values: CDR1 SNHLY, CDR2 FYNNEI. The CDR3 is CASRGRLAGGNEQFF. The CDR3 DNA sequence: TGTGCCAGCAGGGGAAGACTAGCGGGGGGAAATGAGCAGTTCTTC.

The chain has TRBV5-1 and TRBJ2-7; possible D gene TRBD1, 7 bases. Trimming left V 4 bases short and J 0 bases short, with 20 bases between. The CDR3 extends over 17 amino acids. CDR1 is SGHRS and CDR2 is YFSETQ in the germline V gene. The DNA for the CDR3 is TGCGCCAGCAGCGGGGGGAGGACAGGTCCCAGCTCCTACGAGCAGTACTTC. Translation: CASSGGRTGPSSYEQYF.

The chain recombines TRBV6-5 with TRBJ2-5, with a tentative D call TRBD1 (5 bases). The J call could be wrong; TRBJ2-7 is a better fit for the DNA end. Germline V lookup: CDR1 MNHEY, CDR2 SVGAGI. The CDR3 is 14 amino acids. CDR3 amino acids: CASSRTLSSYEQYF. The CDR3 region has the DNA TGTGCCAGCAGTAGGACACTTAGCTCCTACGAGCAGTACTTC.

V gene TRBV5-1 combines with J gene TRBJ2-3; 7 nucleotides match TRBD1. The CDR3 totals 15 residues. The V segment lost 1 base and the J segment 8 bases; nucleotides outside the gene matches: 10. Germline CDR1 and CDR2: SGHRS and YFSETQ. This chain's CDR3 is CASSLSDRVFGTQYF. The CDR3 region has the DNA TGCGCCAGCAGCTTGAGCGACAGGGTGTTCGGTACGCAGTATTTT.

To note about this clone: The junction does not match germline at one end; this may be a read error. CDR3 in DNA: TGTGCCAGCAGCTTAGAAGGGCGACAGGGACGGTTT. Translated, it gives CASSLEGRQGRF. The chain is built from TRBV7-9 and TRBJ1-4, with 7 bases matching TRBD1. There are 12 residues in the CDR3. From germline, CDR1 is SEHNR and CDR2 FQNEAQ (reference sequence). Together with reference TRBV7-9 and TRBJ1-4, the CDR3 gives the full variable domain: DTGVSQNPRHKITKRGQNVTFRCDPISEHNRLYWYRQTLGQGPEFLTYFQNEAQLEKSRLLSDRFSAERPKGSFSTLEIQRTEQGDSAMYLCASSLEGRQGRFGSGTQLSVL.

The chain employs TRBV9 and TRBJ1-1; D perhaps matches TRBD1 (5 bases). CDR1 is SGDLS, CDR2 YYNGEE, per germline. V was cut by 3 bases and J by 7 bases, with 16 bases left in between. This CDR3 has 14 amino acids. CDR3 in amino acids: CASSATGLKGEAFF. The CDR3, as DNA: TGTGCCAGCAGCGCCACGGGACTGAAAGGTGAAGCTTTCTTT.

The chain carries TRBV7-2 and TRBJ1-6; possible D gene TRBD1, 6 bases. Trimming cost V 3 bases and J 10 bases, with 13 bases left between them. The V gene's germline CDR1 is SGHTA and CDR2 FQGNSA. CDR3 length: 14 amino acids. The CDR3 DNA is TGTGCCAGCAGCTTTTCAGGGGATGGGTCACCCCTCCACTTT. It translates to CASSFSGDGSPLHF.

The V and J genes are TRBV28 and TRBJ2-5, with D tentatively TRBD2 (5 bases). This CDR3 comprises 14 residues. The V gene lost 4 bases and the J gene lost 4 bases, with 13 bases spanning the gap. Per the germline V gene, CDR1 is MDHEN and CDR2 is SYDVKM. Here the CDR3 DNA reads TGTGCCAGCAGTTCCGGCGGGTGGGGAGAGACCCAGTACTTC. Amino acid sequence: CASSSGGWGETQYF. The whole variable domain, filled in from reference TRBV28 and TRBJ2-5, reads DVKVTQSSRYLVKRTGEKVFLECVQDMDHENMFWYRQDPGLGLRLIYFSYDVKMKEKGDIPEGYSVSREKKERFSLILESASTNQTSMYLCASSSGGWGETQYFGPGTRLLVL.

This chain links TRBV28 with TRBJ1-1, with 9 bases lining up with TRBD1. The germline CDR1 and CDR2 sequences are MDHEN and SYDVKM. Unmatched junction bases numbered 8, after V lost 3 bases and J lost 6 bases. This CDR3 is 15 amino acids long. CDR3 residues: CASSFHRQGVAEAFF. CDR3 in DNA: TGTGCCAGCAGTTTTCATCGACAGGGGGTCGCTGAAGCTTTCTTT.

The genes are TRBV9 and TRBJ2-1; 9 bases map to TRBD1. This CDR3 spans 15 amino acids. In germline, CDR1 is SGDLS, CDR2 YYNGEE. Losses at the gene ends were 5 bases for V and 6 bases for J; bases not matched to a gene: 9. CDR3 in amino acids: CASRPGTGSANEQFF. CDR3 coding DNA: TGTGCCAGCAGGCCCGGGACAGGGTCGGCCAATGAGCAGTTCTTC.

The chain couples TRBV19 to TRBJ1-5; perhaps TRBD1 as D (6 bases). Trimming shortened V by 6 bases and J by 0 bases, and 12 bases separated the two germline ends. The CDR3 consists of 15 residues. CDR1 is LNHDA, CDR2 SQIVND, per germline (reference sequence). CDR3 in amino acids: CASSPGHLSNQPQHF. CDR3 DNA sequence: TGTGCCAGTAGCCCGGGACATCTTAGCAATCAGCCCCAGCATTTT.

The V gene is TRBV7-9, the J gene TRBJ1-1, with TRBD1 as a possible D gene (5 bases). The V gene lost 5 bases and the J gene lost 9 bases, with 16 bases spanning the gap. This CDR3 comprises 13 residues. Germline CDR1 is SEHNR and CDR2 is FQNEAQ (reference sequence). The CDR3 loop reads CASSPISGAKAFF. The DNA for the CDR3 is TGTGCCAGCAGCCCAATCAGCGGGGCGAAAGCTTTCTTT.

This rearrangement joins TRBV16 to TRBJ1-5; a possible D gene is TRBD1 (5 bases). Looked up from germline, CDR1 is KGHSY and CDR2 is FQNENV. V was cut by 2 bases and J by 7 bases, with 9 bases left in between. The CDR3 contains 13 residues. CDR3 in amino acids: CASSQGGGQPQHF. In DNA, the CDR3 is TGTGCCAGCAGCCAAGGGGGGGGACAGCCCCAGCATTTT.

In DNA, the CDR3 is TGTGCCAGCAGCTTAGGATCAGGGGGCAATCAGCCCCAGCATTTT. It yields the protein CASSLGSGGNQPQHF. The J gene is TRBJ1-5, the V gene TRBV7-8; a possible D gene is TRBD1 (6 bases). The V and J ends lost 1 base and 2 bases respectively, with 9 bases between them. CDR3 size: 15 residues. Germline CDR1 is SGHVS and CDR2 is FQNEAQ.

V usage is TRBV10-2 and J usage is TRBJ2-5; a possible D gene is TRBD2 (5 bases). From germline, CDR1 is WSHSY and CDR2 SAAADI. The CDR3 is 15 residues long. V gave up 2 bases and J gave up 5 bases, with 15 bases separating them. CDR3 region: CASSEAHLAIETQYF. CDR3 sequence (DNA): TGCGCCAGCAGTGAGGCCCATCTAGCAATTGAGACCCAGTACTTC.

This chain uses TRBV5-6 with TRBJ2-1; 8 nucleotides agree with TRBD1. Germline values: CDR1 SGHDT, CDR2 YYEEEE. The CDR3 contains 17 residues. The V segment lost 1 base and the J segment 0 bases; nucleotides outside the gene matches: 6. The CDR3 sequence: CASSLTGGIPSYNEQFF. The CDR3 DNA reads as TGTGCCAGCAGCTTGACAGGGGGGATTCCCTCCTACAATGAGCAGTTCTTC.

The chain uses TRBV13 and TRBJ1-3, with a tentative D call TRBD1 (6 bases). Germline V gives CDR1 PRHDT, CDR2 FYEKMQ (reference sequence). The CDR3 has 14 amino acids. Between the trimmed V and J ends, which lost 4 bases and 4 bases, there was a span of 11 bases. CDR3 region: CASSSGTLGNTIYF. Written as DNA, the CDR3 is TGTGCCAGCAGCTCAGGGACACTCGGAAACACCATATATTTT.

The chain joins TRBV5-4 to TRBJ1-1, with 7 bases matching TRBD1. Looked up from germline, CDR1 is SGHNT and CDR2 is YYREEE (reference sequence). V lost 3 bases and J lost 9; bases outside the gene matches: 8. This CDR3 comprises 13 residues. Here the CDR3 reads CASSWTPGQKAFF. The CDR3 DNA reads TGTGCCAGCAGCTGGACTCCGGGACAGAAAGCTTTCTTT.